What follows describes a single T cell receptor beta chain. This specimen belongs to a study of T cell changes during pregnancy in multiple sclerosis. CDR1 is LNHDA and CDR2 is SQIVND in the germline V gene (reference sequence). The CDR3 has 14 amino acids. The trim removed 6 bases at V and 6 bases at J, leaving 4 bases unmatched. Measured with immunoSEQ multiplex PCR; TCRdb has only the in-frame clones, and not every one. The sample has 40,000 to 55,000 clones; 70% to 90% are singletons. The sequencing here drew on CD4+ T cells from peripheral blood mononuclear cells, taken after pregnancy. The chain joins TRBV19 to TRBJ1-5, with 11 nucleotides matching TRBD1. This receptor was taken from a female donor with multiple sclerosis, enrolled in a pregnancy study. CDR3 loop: CASSGTGGGQPQHF. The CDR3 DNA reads TGTGCCAGTAGCGGGACAGGGGGGGGTCAGCCCCAGCATTTT.